Presented here are 2 T cell receptor beta chains from one specimen sequenced in a study of siplizumab effects on memory and regulatory T cells (dated by TCRdb to the late 2010s). Receptor libraries were prepared by the immunoSEQ multiplex PCR assay. Entries here come from immuneACCESS through TCRdb and include only in-frame sequences with V and J called. Some clones fail to appear in such tables; in the studies checked, an unresolved V gene covers under half of the shortfall, and the cause of the remainder is unknown. A total of approximately 100,000 clones appear in this sample, 75% to 95% of them only once. About 2.4% of the sample is taken by the ten largest. The sequenced sample was CD4+ T cells sorted from blood. These receptors all come from a human donor in good health. Some clones in this sample may be carry-over from other donors' samples.

The V call is TRBV28, the J call TRBJ2-6; maybe TRBD1 (6 bases). The CDR3 is 17 residues long. Trimming took 8 bases from V and 2 from J, leaving 19 bases between them. The V gene's germline CDR1 is MDHEN and CDR2 SYDVKM. Here the CDR3 DNA reads TGTGCCAGCCGCCCGGGACATAGCACCCCTGGGGCCAACGTCCTGACTTTC. It encodes CASRPGHSTPGANVLTF.

The rearrangement uses TRBV6-5 and TRBJ1-5; TRBD1 agrees at 7 bases. This CDR3 is 15 amino acids long. Germline values: CDR1 MNHEY, CDR2 SVGAGI. V was clipped by 6 bases and J by 3 bases; unmatched bases: 8. The CDR3, as DNA: TGTGCCAGCAGACCCCGGGACAGCTTCAATCAGCCCCAGCATTTT. This encodes CASRPRDSFNQPQHF.